A selection of T cell receptor beta chains follows, all from one sample in a study of blood T cell repertoires in COVID-19. Using immunoSEQ multiplex PCR, the repertoire was profiled, and TCRdb retains in-frame clones only, with some absent. The sample lists fewer than 250,000 clones; roughly 82% were seen once. Material: peripheral blood. The receptor source for this set is a woman aged 40 to 50 with acute or convalescent COVID-19. The conserved cysteine and the conserved F or W are not part of the CDR3 here.

V gene,J gene,CDR3 protein
TRBV28,TRBJ1-5,ASSPRNSNQPQH
TRBV25-1,TRBJ2-2,ASRPWGDYTGELF
TRBV11-1,TRBJ1-1,ASSEDRGTEAF
TRBV13,TRBJ1-1,ASLAVRGVTEAF
TRBV11-2,TRBJ2-2,ASSLNGRAPGELF
TRBV2,TRBJ2-7,ASSLELTHEQY
TRBV5-6,TRBJ2-7,ASSFRGSSYEQY
TRBV6-6,TRBJ2-7,ASSYPGQAYEQY
TRBV6-5,TRBJ2-1,ASSPTSGREQF
TRBV24-1,TRBJ2-3,ATSDTPGQGPDTQY
TRBV27,TRBJ2-1,ASSRLAGTYNEQF
TRBV5-1,TRBJ1-1,ASSYPQGSNTEAF
TRBV3-1/TRBV3-2,TRBJ2-5,ASSQEGGVRETQY
TRBV7-9,TRBJ2-1,ASSFTGEQF
TRBV27,TRBJ2-1,ASSLDSPYNEQF
TRBV5-1,TRBJ2-1,ASSRAPGGINEQF
TRBV6-4,TRBJ2-1,ASSARFGSLDEQF
TRBV5-1,TRBJ2-7,ASSLREHSYEQY
TRBV7-9,TRBJ2-2,ASSPLAGATGELF
TRBV11-2,TRBJ2-2,ASSSGLAGVGGELF
TRBV6-6,TRBJ1-2,ASSKTGGWDGYT
TRBV11-2,TRBJ2-3,ASRSDLAGGYTQY
TRBV7-2,TRBJ2-3,ASSLGFAGRTDTQY
TRBV25-1,TRBJ2-5,ASSEFEGGPQTQY
TRBV24-1,TRBJ2-3,ATSGGLAGPTPSWATQY
TRBV29-1,TRBJ2-1,SVGRSGAYNEQF
TRBV12-5,TRBJ1-1,ASARQGASEAF
TRBV5-1,TRBJ1-1,ASSPGQAGPEAF
TRBV4-3,TRBJ2-7,ASSQGGAGANEQY
TRBV20-1,TRBJ2-7,SASGWDTYEQY
TRBV9,TRBJ1-2,ASSVVEGTPRSYT
TRBV6-6,TRBJ1-4,ASRGDRGATNEKLF
TRBV6-2/TRBV6-3,TRBJ1-5,ASSASHQPQH
TRBV29-1,TRBJ1-1,SVEEGGQNTEAF
TRBV19,TRBJ2-7,ASSSQTGSYEQY
TRBV6-1,TRBJ1-5,ASSEAGDRGRYSNQPQH
TRBV19,TRBJ1-3,ASGYGAGNTIY
TRBV3-1/TRBV3-2,TRBJ2-2,ASSQPSGGNTGELF
TRBV29-1,TRBJ2-1,SVSNNEQF
TRBV4-1,TRBJ2-7,ASSQELKVGQGFSYEQY
TRBV4-1,TRBJ2-3,ASSRAETSGGLSQY
TRBV6-5,TRBJ2-3,ASSNPGTQY
TRBV6-5,TRBJ2-7,AALEGAVYEQY
TRBV5-1,TRBJ2-5,ASSEQGADPRGETQY
TRBV6-1,TRBJ1-2,ASSEHRGNYGYT
TRBV6-2/TRBV6-3,TRBJ2-1,ASSYSGLAGNEQF
TRBV30,TRBJ1-1,AWIGGTEAF